This record covers a single T cell receptor beta chain. Germline CDR1 reads SGHNT; CDR2 reads YYREEE (reference sequence). Deletions cut 2 bases from V and 6 bases from J, with 15 bases between. The CDR3 totals 14 residues. Survey-level immunoSEQ v3.0 assays were run. The repertoire was sequenced with immunoSEQ multiplex PCR; TCRdb's copy has only in-frame clones and lacks some. Among around 29,000 clones, about 87% were seen once, and the ten largest hold about 8.3%. This sample was included in a study of long-term antiretroviral therapy in people with HIV. The origin of this receptor is a man in his fifties or sixties with HIV. This chain joins TRBV5-4 and TRBJ2-7; D possibly corresponds to TRBD1 (7 bases). The sequenced sample was unsorted PBMCs, obtained 3.2 years before starting antiretroviral therapy. CDR3 in amino acids: CASSLTTGRGEQYF. Written as DNA, the CDR3 is TGTGCCAGCAGCTTAACGACAGGGCGGGGCGAGCAGTACTTC. The full variable domain, with the rest looked up from reference TRBV5-4 and TRBJ2-7, is ETGVTQSPTHLIKTRGQQVTLRCSSQSGHNTVSWYQQALGQGPQFIFQYYREEENGRGNFPPRFSGLQFPNYSSELNVNALELDDSALYLCASSLTTGRGEQYFGPGTRLTVT.